The rows below give T cell receptor beta chains drawn from one sample of a study of T cells after yellow fever vaccination. TCRdb reprocessed the 5' RACE reads with MiXCR, giving one entry per CDR3 protein. The sample includes roughly 500,000 distinct CDR3 sequences, about 19% of them seen just once. The sequenced sample was PBMCs, obtained 15 days after the yellow fever booster vaccination. These TCRs come from a man aged 25 to 45 who received the YFV17D yellow fever vaccine. Each CDR3 is given with its conserved first and last residue. The order of the fields is J gene, D gene, clone size, V gene, CDR3 protein, CDR3 DNA. A D gene is named only where the DNA matches it firmly. Rows may omit the clone size; those that give it use once, few, many or a size class.

j_call: TRBJ2-1; d_call: .; clone_size: few; v_call: TRBV7-2; cdr3_aa: CASSLVGYEQFF; cdr3_nt: TGTGCCAGCAGCTTAGTCGGGTATGAGCAGTTCTTC
j_call: TRBJ1-3; d_call: .; clone_size: .; v_call: TRBV20-1; cdr3_aa: CSARGSVGNTIYF; cdr3_nt: TGCAGTGCTAGGGGATCTGTTGGAAACACCATATATTTT
j_call: TRBJ2-1; d_call: .; clone_size: few; v_call: TRBV4-3; cdr3_aa: CASSPESGSEQFF; cdr3_nt: TGCGCCAGCAGCCCCGAGAGTGGATCTGAGCAGTTCTTC
j_call: TRBJ2-1; d_call: .; clone_size: many; v_call: TRBV6-2/TRBV6-3; cdr3_aa: CASSLVGIYNEQFF; cdr3_nt: TGTGCCAGCAGTTTAGTGGGGATTTACAATGAGCAGTTCTTC
j_call: TRBJ1-6; d_call: .; clone_size: few; v_call: TRBV18; cdr3_aa: CASSPGVLLGGSPLHF; cdr3_nt: TGTGCCAGCTCACCGGGGGTCCTATTAGGAGGTTCACCCCTCCACTTT
j_call: TRBJ1-1; d_call: .; clone_size: .; v_call: TRBV6-5; cdr3_aa: CASSYGLRDFEAFF; cdr3_nt: TGTGCCAGCAGTTACGGACTCAGGGATTTTGAAGCTTTCTTT
j_call: TRBJ2-1; d_call: .; clone_size: few; v_call: TRBV3-1; cdr3_aa: CASSQQGRTPSFYNEQFF; cdr3_nt: TGTGCCAGCAGCCAACAGGGACGGACCCCCTCTTTTTACAATGAGCAGTTCTTC
j_call: TRBJ2-1; d_call: TRBD2; clone_size: .; v_call: TRBV7-6; cdr3_aa: CASSPSGPAGQFF; cdr3_nt: TGTGCCAGCAGCCCTAGCGGGCCAGCTGGGCAGTTCTTC
j_call: TRBJ2-3; d_call: .; clone_size: .; v_call: TRBV28; cdr3_aa: CASSFLSPGSTQYF; cdr3_nt: TGTGCCAGCAGTTTCCTGTCGCCAGGGTCTACGCAGTATTTT
j_call: TRBJ2-1; d_call: .; clone_size: .; v_call: TRBV6-1; cdr3_aa: CASRPGRRSYNEQFF; cdr3_nt: TGTGCCAGCAGGCCGGGACGGCGGTCCTACAATGAGCAGTTCTTC
j_call: TRBJ2-1; d_call: .; clone_size: .; v_call: TRBV10-3; cdr3_aa: CAISGVSQGSNEQFF; cdr3_nt: TGTGCCATCAGTGGAGTGTCCCAGGGGAGCAATGAGCAGTTCTTC
j_call: TRBJ2-1; d_call: TRBD2; clone_size: few; v_call: TRBV29-1; cdr3_aa: CSALPPTSGSANEQFF; cdr3_nt: TGCAGCGCCCTACCTCCGACTAGCGGGAGCGCCAATGAGCAGTTCTTC
j_call: TRBJ2-2; d_call: .; clone_size: few; v_call: TRBV14; cdr3_aa: CASSQVIGAGELFF; cdr3_nt: TGTGCCAGCAGCCAAGTAATCGGAGCCGGGGAGCTGTTTTTT
j_call: TRBJ2-4; d_call: .; clone_size: few; v_call: TRBV4-3; cdr3_aa: CASSQDQGNIQYF; cdr3_nt: TGCGCCAGCAGCCAAGATCAGGGAAACATTCAGTACTTC
j_call: TRBJ2-3; d_call: TRBD1; clone_size: .; v_call: TRBV6-5; cdr3_aa: CASSWSGQGSDTQYF; cdr3_nt: TGTGCCAGCAGTTGGTCGGGACAGGGTTCAGATACGCAGTATTTT
j_call: TRBJ2-5; d_call: .; clone_size: .; v_call: TRBV9; cdr3_aa: CASSVGLRGETQYF; cdr3_nt: TGTGCCAGCAGCGTAGGTCTCAGGGGAGAGACCCAGTACTTC
j_call: TRBJ2-2; d_call: .; clone_size: .; v_call: TRBV7-2; cdr3_aa: CASRPAGGELFF; cdr3_nt: TGTGCCAGCAGACCAGCGGGTGGGGAGCTGTTTTTT
j_call: TRBJ1-3; d_call: .; clone_size: few; v_call: TRBV20-1; cdr3_aa: CSASAPGSGNTIYF; cdr3_nt: TGCAGTGCTAGCGCGCCGGGGTCGGGAAACACCATATATTTT
j_call: TRBJ2-5; d_call: .; clone_size: .; v_call: TRBV7-2; cdr3_aa: CASSLAPPAAGETQYF; cdr3_nt: TGTGCCAGCAGCTTAGCCCCCCCGGCGGCAGGAGAGACCCAGTACTTC
j_call: TRBJ2-6; d_call: .; clone_size: .; v_call: TRBV7-2; cdr3_aa: CASSLGGTASGANVLTF; cdr3_nt: TGTGCCAGCAGCTTAGGGGGAACAGCCTCTGGGGCCAACGTCCTGACTTTC
j_call: TRBJ2-2; d_call: .; clone_size: .; v_call: TRBV11-2; cdr3_aa: CASSVRRLVTGELFF; cdr3_nt: TGTGCCAGCAGCGTAAGAAGATTAGTAACCGGGGAGCTGTTTTTT
j_call: TRBJ2-3; d_call: .; clone_size: many; v_call: TRBV5-1; cdr3_aa: CASSSPGFTDTQYF; cdr3_nt: TGCGCCAGCAGCTCTCCGGGATTCACAGATACGCAGTATTTT
j_call: TRBJ2-2; d_call: TRBD1; clone_size: few; v_call: TRBV5-1; cdr3_aa: CASSVDRVNTGELFF; cdr3_nt: TGCGCCAGCAGCGTTGACAGGGTTAACACCGGGGAGCTGTTTTTT
j_call: TRBJ2-5; d_call: .; clone_size: .; v_call: TRBV7-2; cdr3_aa: CASSVGPSGTQYF; cdr3_nt: TGTGCCAGCAGCGTAGGGCCATCGGGGACCCAGTACTTC
j_call: TRBJ2-1; d_call: TRBD2; clone_size: few; v_call: TRBV20-1; cdr3_aa: CSAARRLAGNEQFF; cdr3_nt: TGCAGTGCCGCCCGACGGCTAGCGGGCAATGAGCAGTTCTTC
j_call: TRBJ1-2; d_call: .; clone_size: many; v_call: TRBV7-2; cdr3_aa: CASSLGDNYGYTF; cdr3_nt: TGTGCCAGCAGCTTAGGGGACAACTATGGCTACACCTTC
j_call: TRBJ2-4; d_call: .; clone_size: .; v_call: TRBV7-2; cdr3_aa: CASSSDRQVAKNIQYF; cdr3_nt: TGTGCCAGCAGCTCCGACCGACAAGTAGCCAAAAACATTCAGTACTTC
j_call: TRBJ2-3; d_call: TRBD1; clone_size: .; v_call: TRBV7-7; cdr3_aa: CASSSQGFTDTQYF; cdr3_nt: TGTGCCAGCAGCTCACAGGGGTTCACAGATACGCAGTATTTT
j_call: TRBJ1-5; d_call: .; clone_size: .; v_call: TRBV18; cdr3_aa: CASSPTTEQPQHF; cdr3_nt: TGTGCCAGCTCACCAACGACGGAGCAGCCCCAGCATTTT
j_call: TRBJ2-5; d_call: TRBD2; clone_size: .; v_call: TRBV10-3; cdr3_aa: CAISQGTSGMGETQYF; cdr3_nt: TGTGCCATCAGTCAGGGGACTAGCGGGATGGGGGAGACCCAGTACTTC
j_call: TRBJ2-1; d_call: TRBD1; clone_size: few; v_call: TRBV7-6; cdr3_aa: CASRSGTGGLNEQFF; cdr3_nt: TGTGCCAGCAGGTCGGGGACAGGGGGTTTGAATGAGCAGTTCTTC
j_call: TRBJ2-2; d_call: .; clone_size: .; v_call: TRBV10-1; cdr3_aa: CASSETGAGELFF; cdr3_nt: TGCGCCAGCAGTGAGACCGGAGCCGGGGAGCTGTTTTTT
j_call: TRBJ2-3; d_call: TRBD2; clone_size: few; v_call: TRBV10-3; cdr3_aa: CAIGFASGGKWTDTQYF; cdr3_nt: TGTGCCATCGGTTTCGCTAGCGGGGGGAAATGGACAGATACGCAGTATTTT
j_call: TRBJ2-5; d_call: .; clone_size: few; v_call: TRBV20-1; cdr3_aa: CSADYRVFGTQYF; cdr3_nt: TGCAGTGCTGACTACAGGGTTTTTGGGACCCAGTACTTC
j_call: TRBJ2-3; d_call: .; clone_size: few; v_call: TRBV29-1; cdr3_aa: CSVDQGPDTQYF; cdr3_nt: TGCAGCGTTGACCAGGGCCCAGATACGCAGTATTTT
j_call: TRBJ2-1; d_call: TRBD2; clone_size: .; v_call: TRBV15; cdr3_aa: CATSRELAGQGGEQFF; cdr3_nt: TGTGCCACCAGCAGAGAACTAGCGGGGCAGGGGGGTGAGCAGTTCTTC
j_call: TRBJ1-2; d_call: .; clone_size: few; v_call: TRBV7-2; cdr3_aa: CASRLGAGVNYGYTF; cdr3_nt: TGTGCCAGCAGATTAGGGGCCGGGGTTAACTATGGCTACACCTTC
j_call: TRBJ2-1; d_call: .; clone_size: .; v_call: TRBV6-5; cdr3_aa: CASSWDGARNEQFF; cdr3_nt: TGTGCCAGCAGTTGGGATGGGGCGCGCAATGAGCAGTTCTTC
j_call: TRBJ2-2; d_call: .; clone_size: .; v_call: TRBV5-5; cdr3_aa: CASSLRHTNTGELFF; cdr3_nt: TGTGCCAGCAGCTTGCGGCACACAAACACCGGGGAGCTGTTTTTT
j_call: TRBJ2-5; d_call: .; clone_size: .; v_call: TRBV20-1; cdr3_aa: CSAPGQIQETQYF; cdr3_nt: TGCAGTGCTCCAGGACAGATCCAAGAGACCCAGTACTTC
j_call: TRBJ2-5; d_call: .; clone_size: many; v_call: TRBV18; cdr3_aa: CASSPMGETQYF; cdr3_nt: TGTGCCAGCTCACCGATGGGAGAGACCCAGTACTTC
j_call: TRBJ2-1; d_call: TRBD2; clone_size: .; v_call: TRBV7-6; cdr3_aa: CASSLKREVYNEQFF; cdr3_nt: TGTGCCAGCAGTTTAAAGCGGGAGGTGTACAATGAGCAGTTCTTC
j_call: TRBJ2-1; d_call: TRBD1; clone_size: .; v_call: TRBV7-9; cdr3_aa: CASSPSPGQGYEQFF; cdr3_nt: TGTGCCAGCAGCCCTTCTCCGGGACAGGGCTATGAGCAGTTCTTC
j_call: TRBJ2-2; d_call: .; clone_size: .; v_call: TRBV5-6; cdr3_aa: CASSSLIPNTGELFF; cdr3_nt: TGTGCCAGCAGCTCTCTGATCCCGAACACCGGGGAGCTGTTTTTT
j_call: TRBJ2-7; d_call: TRBD2; clone_size: .; v_call: TRBV5-1; cdr3_aa: CASSPGLAGEDEQYF; cdr3_nt: TGCGCCAGCAGTCCGGGACTAGCGGGAGAGGACGAGCAGTACTTC
j_call: TRBJ2-1; d_call: .; clone_size: .; v_call: TRBV5-4; cdr3_aa: CASSGWGNEQFF; cdr3_nt: TGTGCCAGCAGCGGCTGGGGCAATGAGCAGTTCTTC
j_call: TRBJ2-6; d_call: .; clone_size: .; v_call: TRBV5-1; cdr3_aa: CASGASGANVLTF; cdr3_nt: TGCGCCAGCGGTGCATCTGGGGCCAACGTCCTGACTTTC
j_call: TRBJ2-7; d_call: .; clone_size: many; v_call: TRBV7-8; cdr3_aa: CASSLGRGRSYEQYF; cdr3_nt: TGTGCCAGCAGCTTAGGCAGGGGTCGATCCTACGAGCAGTACTTC
j_call: TRBJ2-1; d_call: .; clone_size: once; v_call: TRBV11-2; cdr3_aa: CASSYAGPTYNEQFF; cdr3_nt: TGTGCCAGCAGCTATGCAGGGCCCACATACAATGAGCAGTTCTTC
j_call: TRBJ1-2; d_call: .; clone_size: many; v_call: TRBV5-1; cdr3_aa: CASSLGLGYGYTF; cdr3_nt: TGCGCCAGCAGCTTGGGACTAGGCTATGGCTACACCTTC
j_call: TRBJ2-1; d_call: .; clone_size: .; v_call: TRBV20-1; cdr3_aa: CRAGSSYNEQFF; cdr3_nt: TGCAGAGCCGGGAGCTCCTACAATGAGCAGTTCTTC
j_call: TRBJ1-1; d_call: .; clone_size: few; v_call: TRBV7-9; cdr3_aa: CASSLDREYTEAFF; cdr3_nt: TGTGCCAGCAGCTTAGACAGGGAATACACTGAAGCTTTCTTT
j_call: TRBJ2-3; d_call: .; clone_size: once; v_call: TRBV5-1; cdr3_aa: CASSTSARGDYTDTQYF; cdr3_nt: TGCGCCAGCAGCACCTCAGCGAGGGGAGACTATACAGATACGCAGTATTTT
j_call: TRBJ1-2; d_call: .; clone_size: many; v_call: TRBV20-1; cdr3_aa: CSASRTDYGYTF; cdr3_nt: TGCAGTGCTAGCCGGACGGACTATGGCTACACCTTC